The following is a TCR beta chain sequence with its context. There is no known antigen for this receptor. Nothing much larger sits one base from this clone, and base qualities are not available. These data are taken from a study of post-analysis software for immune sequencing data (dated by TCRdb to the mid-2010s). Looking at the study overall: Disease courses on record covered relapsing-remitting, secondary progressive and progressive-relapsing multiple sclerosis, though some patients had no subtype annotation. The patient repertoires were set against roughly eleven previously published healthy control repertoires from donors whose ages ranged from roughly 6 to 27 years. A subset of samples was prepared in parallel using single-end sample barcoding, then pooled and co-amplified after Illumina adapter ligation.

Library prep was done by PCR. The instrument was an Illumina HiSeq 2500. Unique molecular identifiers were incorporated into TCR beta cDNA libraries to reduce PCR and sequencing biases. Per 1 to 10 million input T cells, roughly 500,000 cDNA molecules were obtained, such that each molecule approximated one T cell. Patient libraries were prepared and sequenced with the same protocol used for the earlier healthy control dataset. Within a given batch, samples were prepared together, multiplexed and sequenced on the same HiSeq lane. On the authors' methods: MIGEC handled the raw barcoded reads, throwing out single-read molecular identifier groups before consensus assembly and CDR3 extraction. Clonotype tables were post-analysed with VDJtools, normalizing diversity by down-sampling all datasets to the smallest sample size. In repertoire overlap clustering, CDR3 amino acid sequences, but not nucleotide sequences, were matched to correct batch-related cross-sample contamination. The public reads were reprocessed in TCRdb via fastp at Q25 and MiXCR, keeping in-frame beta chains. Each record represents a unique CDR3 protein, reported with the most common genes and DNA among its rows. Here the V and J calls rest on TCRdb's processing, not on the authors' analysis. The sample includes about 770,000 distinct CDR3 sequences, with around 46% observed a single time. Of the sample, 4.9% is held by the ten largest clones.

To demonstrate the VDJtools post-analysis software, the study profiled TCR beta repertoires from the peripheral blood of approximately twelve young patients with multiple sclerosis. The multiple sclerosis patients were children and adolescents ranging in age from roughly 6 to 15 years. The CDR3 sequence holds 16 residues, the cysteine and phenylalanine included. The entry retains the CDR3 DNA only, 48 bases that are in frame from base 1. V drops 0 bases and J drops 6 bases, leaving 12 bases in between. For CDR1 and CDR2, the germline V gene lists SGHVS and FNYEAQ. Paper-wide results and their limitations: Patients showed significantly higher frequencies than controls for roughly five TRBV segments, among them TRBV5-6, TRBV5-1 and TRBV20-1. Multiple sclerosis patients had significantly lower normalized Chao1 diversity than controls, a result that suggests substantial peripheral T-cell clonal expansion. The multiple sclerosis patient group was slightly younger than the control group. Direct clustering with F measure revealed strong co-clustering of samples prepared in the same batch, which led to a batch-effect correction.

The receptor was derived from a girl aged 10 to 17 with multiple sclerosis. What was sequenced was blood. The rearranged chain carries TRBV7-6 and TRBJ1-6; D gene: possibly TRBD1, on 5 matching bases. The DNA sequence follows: TGTGCCAGCAGCTTAGCGTCGGGGGGTGGTAATTCACCCCTCCACTTT. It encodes CASSLASGGGNSPLHF.